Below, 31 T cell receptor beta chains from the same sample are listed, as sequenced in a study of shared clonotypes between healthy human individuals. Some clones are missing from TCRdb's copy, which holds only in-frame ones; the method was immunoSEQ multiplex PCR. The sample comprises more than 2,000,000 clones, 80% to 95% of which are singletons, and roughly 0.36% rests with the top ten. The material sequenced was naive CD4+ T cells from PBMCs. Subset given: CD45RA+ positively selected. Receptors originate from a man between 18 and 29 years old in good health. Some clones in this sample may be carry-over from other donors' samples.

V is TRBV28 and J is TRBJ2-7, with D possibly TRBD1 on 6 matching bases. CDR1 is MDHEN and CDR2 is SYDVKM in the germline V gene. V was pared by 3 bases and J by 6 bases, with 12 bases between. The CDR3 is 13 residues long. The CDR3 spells CASSFPQGGEQYF. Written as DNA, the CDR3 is TGTGCCAGCAGTTTCCCACAGGGTGGCGAGCAGTACTTC. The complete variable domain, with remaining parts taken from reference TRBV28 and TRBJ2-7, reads DVKVTQSSRYLVKRTGEKVFLECVQDMDHENMFWYRQDPGLGLRLIYFSYDVKMKEKGDIPEGYSVSREKKERFSLILESASTNQTSMYLCASSFPQGGEQYFGPGTRLTVT.

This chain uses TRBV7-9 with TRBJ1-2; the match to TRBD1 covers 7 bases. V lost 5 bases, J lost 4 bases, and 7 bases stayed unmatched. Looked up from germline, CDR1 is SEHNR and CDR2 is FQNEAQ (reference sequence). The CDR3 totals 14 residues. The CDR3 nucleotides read TGTGCCAGCAGCCCACTAGCAGGGGGCTATGGCTACACCTTC. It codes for CASSPLAGGYGYTF.

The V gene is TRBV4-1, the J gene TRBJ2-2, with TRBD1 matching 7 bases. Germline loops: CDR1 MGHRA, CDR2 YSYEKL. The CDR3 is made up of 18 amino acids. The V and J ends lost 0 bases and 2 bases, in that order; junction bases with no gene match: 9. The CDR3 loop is CASSQEVRDSFNTGELFF. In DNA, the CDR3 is TGCGCCAGCAGCCAAGAGGTTCGGGACAGTTTTAACACCGGGGAGCTGTTTTTT.

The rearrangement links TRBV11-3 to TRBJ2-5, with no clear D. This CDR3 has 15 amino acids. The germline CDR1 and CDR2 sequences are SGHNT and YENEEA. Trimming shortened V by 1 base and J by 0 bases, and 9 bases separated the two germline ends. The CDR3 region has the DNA TGTGCCAGCAGCTTAGGCGGCCGAAACCAAGAGACCCAGTACTTC. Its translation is CASSLGGRNQETQYF.

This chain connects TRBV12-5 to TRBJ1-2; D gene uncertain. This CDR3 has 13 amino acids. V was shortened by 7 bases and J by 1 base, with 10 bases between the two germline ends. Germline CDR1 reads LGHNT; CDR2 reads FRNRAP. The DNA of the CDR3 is TGTGCTAGTGCCATCAGTGATAACTATGGCTACACCTTC. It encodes CASAISDNYGYTF.

CDR3 loop: CASSYWTSGIQFF. In nucleotides, the CDR3 is TGTGCCAGCAGTTACTGGACTAGCGGGATTCAGTTCTTC. This chain uses TRBV6-6 with TRBJ2-1; 12 nucleotides line up with TRBD2. Per the germline V gene, CDR1 is MNHNY and CDR2 is SVGAGI (reference sequence). V gave up 1 base and J gave up 13 bases; unmatched junction bases: 2. This CDR3 is built from 13 residues.

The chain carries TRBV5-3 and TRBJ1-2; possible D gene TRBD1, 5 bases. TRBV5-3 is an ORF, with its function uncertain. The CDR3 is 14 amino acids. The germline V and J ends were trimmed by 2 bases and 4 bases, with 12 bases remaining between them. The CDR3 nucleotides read TGTGCCAGAAGCTTATGGTGGGGACTCTATGGCTACACCTTC. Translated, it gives CARSLWWGLYGYTF.

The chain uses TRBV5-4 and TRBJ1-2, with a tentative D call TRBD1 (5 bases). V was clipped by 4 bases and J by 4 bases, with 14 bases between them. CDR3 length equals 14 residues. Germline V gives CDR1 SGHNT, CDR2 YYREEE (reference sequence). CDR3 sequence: CASSPGAEGYGYTF. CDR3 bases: TGTGCCAGCAGCCCCGGGGCCGAGGGCTATGGCTACACCTTC.

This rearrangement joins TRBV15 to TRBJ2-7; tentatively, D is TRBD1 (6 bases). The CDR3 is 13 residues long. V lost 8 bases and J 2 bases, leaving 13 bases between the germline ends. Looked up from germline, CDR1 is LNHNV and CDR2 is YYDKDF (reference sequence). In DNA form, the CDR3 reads TGTGCCACCCGACAGGCCGCAACCTACGAGCAGTACTTC. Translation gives CATRQAATYEQYF.

The CDR3: CASSPGTDNTGELFF. The CDR3 nucleotides read TGTGCCAGCAGCCCCGGGACAGATAACACCGGGGAGCTGTTTTTT. This sequence joins TRBV5-4 and TRBJ2-2; 7 nucleotides align to TRBD1. Germline lookup yields CDR1 SGHNT and CDR2 YYREEE (reference sequence). V was clipped by 4 bases and J by 2 bases; unmatched bases: 5. The CDR3 is 15 residues long.

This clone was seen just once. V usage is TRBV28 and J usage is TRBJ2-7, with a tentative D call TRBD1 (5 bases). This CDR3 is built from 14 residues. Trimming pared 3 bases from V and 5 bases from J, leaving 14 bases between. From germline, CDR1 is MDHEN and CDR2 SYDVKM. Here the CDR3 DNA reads TGTGCCAGCAGTTTTGGCCAGGGTTGGCACGAGCAGTACTTC. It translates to CASSFGQGWHEQYF.

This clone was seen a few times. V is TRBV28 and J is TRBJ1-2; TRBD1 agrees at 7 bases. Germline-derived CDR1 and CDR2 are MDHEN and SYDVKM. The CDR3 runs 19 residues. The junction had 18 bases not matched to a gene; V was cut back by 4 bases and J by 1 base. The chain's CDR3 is CASSSPSRVGTVGNYGYTF. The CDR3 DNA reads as TGTGCCAGCAGTTCTCCTTCTCGCGTCGGGACAGTGGGTAACTATGGCTACACCTTC.

CDR3 in amino acids: CASSPLTANNEKLFF. CDR3 bases: TGTGCCAGCTCACCCTTGACGGCGAATAATGAAAAACTGTTTTTT. This chain joins TRBV18 and TRBJ1-4; D uncertain. The germline gives CDR1 KGHSH, CDR2 LQKENI. This CDR3 contains 15 residues. Trimming removed 3 bases from V and 4 bases from J, with 12 bases in between.

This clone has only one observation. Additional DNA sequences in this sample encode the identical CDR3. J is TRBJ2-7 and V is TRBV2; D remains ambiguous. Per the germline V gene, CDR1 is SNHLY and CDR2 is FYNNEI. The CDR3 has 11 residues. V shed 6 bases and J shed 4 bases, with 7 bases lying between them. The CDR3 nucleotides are TGTGCCAGCAGGCTTGGGTACGAGCAGTACTTC. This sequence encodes CASRLGYEQYF.

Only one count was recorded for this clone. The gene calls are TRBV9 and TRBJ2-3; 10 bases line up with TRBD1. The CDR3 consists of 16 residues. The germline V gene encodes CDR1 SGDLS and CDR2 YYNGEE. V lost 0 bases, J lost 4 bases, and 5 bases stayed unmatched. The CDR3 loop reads CASSVADRGRADTQYF. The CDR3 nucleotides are TGTGCCAGCAGCGTAGCCGACAGGGGGCGGGCAGATACGCAGTATTTT.

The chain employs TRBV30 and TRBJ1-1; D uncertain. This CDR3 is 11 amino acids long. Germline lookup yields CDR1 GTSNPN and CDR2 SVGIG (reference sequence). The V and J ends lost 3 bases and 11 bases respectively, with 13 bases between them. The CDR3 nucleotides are TGTGCCTGGAGACTACAAGTCGCGGCTTTCTTT. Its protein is CAWRLQVAAFF.

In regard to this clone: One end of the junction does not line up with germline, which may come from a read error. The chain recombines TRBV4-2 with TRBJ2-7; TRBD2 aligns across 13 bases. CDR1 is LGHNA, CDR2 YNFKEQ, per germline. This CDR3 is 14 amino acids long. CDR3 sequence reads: CASSQGTSGSIRHF. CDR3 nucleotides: TGTGCCAGCAGCCAAGGGACTAGCGGGAGTATAAGGCACTTC.

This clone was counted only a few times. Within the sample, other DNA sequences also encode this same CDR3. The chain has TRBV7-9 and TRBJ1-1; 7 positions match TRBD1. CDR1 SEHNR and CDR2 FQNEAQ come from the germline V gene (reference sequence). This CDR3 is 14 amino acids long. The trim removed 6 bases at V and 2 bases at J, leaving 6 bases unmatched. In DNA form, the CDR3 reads TGTGCCAGCAGTCCCGACAGGGCCAACACTGAAGCTTTCTTT. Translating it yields CASSPDRANTEAFF.

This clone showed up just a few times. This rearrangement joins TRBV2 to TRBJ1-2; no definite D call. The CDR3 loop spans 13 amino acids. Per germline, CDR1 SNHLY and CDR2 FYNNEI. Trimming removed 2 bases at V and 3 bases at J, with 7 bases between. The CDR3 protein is CASSESRDYGYTF. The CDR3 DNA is TGTGCCAGCAGTGAATCCCGAGACTATGGCTACACCTTC.

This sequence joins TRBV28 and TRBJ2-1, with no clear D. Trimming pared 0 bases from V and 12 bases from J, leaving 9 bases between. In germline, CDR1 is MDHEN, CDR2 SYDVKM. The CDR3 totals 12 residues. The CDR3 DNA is TGTGCCAGCAGTTTATGGGATTCCCGGCAGTTCTTC. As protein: CASSLWDSRQFF.

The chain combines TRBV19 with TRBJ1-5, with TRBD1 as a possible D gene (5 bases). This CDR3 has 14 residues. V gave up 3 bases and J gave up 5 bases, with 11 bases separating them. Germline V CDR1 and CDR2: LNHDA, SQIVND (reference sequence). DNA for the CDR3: TGTGCCAGTAGTATGGGCAGGGAACATCAGCCCCAGCATTTT. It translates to CASSMGREHQPQHF.

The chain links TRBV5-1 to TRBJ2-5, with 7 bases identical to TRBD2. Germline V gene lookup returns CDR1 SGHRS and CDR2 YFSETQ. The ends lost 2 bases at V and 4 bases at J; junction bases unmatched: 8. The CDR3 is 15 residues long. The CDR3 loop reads CASSFTSGNGETQYF. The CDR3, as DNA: TGCGCCAGCAGCTTCACCAGCGGGAATGGAGAGACCCAGTACTTC.

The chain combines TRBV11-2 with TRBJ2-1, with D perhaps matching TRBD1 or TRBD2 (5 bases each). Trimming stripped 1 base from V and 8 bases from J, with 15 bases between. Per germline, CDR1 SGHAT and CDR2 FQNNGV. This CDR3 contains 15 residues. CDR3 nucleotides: TGTGCCAGCAGCTTAGTGGTAGGGGTGGGGGATGAGCAGTTCTTC. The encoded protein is CASSLVVGVGDEQFF.

Written as DNA, the CDR3 is TGTGCCAGCAGCCTGGGAGCCGGGGTCGGACTGTTTTTT. Protein sequence: CASSLGAGVGLFF. The chain combines TRBV5-8 with TRBJ1-4; D gene unclear. The CDR3 has 13 amino acids. Germline V gene lookup returns CDR1 SGHTS and CDR2 YDEGEE. Between the trimmed V and J ends, which lost 4 bases and 13 bases, there was a span of 17 bases.

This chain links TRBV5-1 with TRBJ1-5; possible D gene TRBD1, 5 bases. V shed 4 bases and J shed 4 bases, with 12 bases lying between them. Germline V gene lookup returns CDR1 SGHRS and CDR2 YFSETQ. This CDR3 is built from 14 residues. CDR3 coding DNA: TGCGCCAGCAGCCCGACAGTGGGGAATCAGCCCCAGCATTTT. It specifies CASSPTVGNQPQHF.

The CDR3 bases are TGTGCCAGCGGTGCGGCACCGAACACTGAAGCTTTCTTT. It yields the protein CASGAAPNTEAFF. The chain uses TRBV6-1 and TRBJ1-1; D uncertain. Germline-derived CDR1 and CDR2 are MNHNS and SASEGT. The CDR3 has 13 residues. Trimming removed 8 bases from V and 1 base from J, with 11 bases in between.

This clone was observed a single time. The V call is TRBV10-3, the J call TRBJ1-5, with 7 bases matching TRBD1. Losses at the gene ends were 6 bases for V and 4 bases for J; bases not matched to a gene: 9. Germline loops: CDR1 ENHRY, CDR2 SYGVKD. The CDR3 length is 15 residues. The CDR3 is CAISPGQTRNQPQHF. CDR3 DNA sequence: TGTGCCATCAGCCCGGGACAGACTAGAAATCAGCCCCAGCATTTT.

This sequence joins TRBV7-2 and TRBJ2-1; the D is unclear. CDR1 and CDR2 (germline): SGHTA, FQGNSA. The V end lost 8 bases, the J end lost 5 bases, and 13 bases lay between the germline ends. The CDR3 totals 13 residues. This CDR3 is CASQYTRHNEQFF. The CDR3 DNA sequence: TGTGCCAGCCAATACACCCGACACAATGAGCAGTTCTTC.

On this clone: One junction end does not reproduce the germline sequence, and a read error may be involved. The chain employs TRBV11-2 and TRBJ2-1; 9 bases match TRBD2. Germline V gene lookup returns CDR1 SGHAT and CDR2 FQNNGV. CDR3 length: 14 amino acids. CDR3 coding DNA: TGTGCCAGCAGATCCTCTAGCGGGATCAGGGGCGGGATCTTC. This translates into CASRSSSGIRGGIF.

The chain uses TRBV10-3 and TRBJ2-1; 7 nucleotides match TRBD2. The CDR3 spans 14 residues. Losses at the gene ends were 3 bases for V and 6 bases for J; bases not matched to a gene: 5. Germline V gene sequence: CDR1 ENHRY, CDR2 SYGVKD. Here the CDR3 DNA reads TGTGCCATCAGTGACCGCGGGAGCCTCAATGAGCAGTTCTTC. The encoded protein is CAISDRGSLNEQFF.

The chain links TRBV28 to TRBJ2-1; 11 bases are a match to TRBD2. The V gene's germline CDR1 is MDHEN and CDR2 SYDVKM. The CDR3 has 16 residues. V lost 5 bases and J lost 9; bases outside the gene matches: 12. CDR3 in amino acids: CASSGTGTSGFREQFF. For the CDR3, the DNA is TGTGCCAGCAGTGGCACCGGGACTAGCGGCTTCCGTGAGCAGTTCTTC.